The clone carrying this T cell receptor beta chain was seen just once. The antigen is undetermined. This record belongs to a study of T cell repertoires in cytomegalovirus infection. TCRdb analysed the reads with MiXCR anew, one entry per CDR3 protein. The profile shows some 940,000 distinct CDR3 sequences, less than 35% of them singletons. The CDR3 consists of 13 residues. V lost 8 bases to trimming and J lost 1 base; unmatched junction nucleotides: 2. Germline-derived CDR1 and CDR2 are LNHDA and SQIVND (reference sequence). The sample here was cultured CD8+ T cells from PBMCs, taken from culture after CMV antigen stimulation. The sequence came from a human donor in good health (CMV status not recorded). Some clones in this sample may be carry-over from other donors' samples. This chain joins TRBV19 and TRBJ1-5, with 7 bases identical to TRBD1. CDR3 loop: CASDRASNQPQHF. CDR3 bases: TGTGCCAGTGACAGGGCCAGCAATCAGCCCCAGCATTTT.